Described below is a single TCR beta chain sequence and its context. Its antigen is still unknown. The data were taken from a study of Ad26.COV2.S vaccination and SARS-CoV-2 variants. V was shortened by 4 bases and J by 6 bases, with 18 bases between the two germline ends. The CDR3 spans 15 residues. Germline V lookup: CDR1 SEHNR, CDR2 FQNEAQ (reference sequence). Findings and caveats of the study: Total responses of T cells may have been underestimated by the analyses of TCR breadth and depth.

The treatment denotes: some 20 received Ad26.COV2.S at low or high dose, single or two shots; 5 received placebo; per-sample allocation not given. Collection of samples fell on day 63 after the first vaccine or placebo injection. Aged 18-55 years, donor was enrolled in Boston at some point between 2019 and 2021. The method was immunoSEQ multiplex PCR; TCRdb's version includes in-frame clones alone and lacks a portion of them. The sample yields approximately 340,000 clones, about 85% seen once. The clonotype comes from a person between 18 and 65 years old who received the Ad26.COV2.S COVID-19 vaccine or a placebo. The starting material was peripheral blood, obtained in a trial of Ad26.COV2.S vaccine versus placebo. The V and J genes are TRBV7-9 and TRBJ2-5, with D possibly called TRBD1 or TRBD2 (5 bases each). Here the CDR3 reads CASSSGRLGSKTQYF. CDR3 DNA: TGTGCCAGCAGCTCGGGGCGTTTAGGGAGCAAGACCCAGTACTTC.